This T cell receptor beta chain was profiled in a study of blood T cell repertoires in COVID-19. TCRdb's table, derived via immunoSEQ multiplex PCR, lists solely in-frame clones and lacks some. The table shows hundreds of thousands of clones, with more than 60% occurring only once. This clone was detected many times. With 4 bases clipped from V and 5 bases from J, the junction kept 4 bases outside the gene matches. This CDR3 contains 13 residues. Germline loops: CDR1 MDHEN, CDR2 SYDVKM. Input material: peripheral blood. This chain uses TRBV28 with TRBJ1-2; 7 nucleotides match TRBD1. This receptor was obtained from a middle-aged woman with active or convalescent COVID-19. In DNA, the CDR3 is TGTGCCAGCAGTTCGGGACAGATGTATGGCTACACCTTC. It translates to CASSSGQMYGYTF.